Listed below are T cell receptor beta chains from one sample, sequenced in a study of spatial heterogeneity in lung cancer. In TCRdb, the 5' RACE reads were re-called with MiXCR into one record per CDR3 protein. The table has 39,000 or so distinct CDR3 sequences, 6.5% to 9% seen once; the top ten hold approximately 30%. The source was PBMCs, collected at surgery. Every receptor here comes from a male donor with early-stage non-small cell lung cancer. The CDR3 runs from the conserved cysteine through the conserved F or W. D genes are given only for firm matches. Not all rows give a size; the values are once, few, many and, for expanded clones, a class.

clone size | J gene | V gene | D gene | CDR3 protein | CDR3 DNA
many | TRBJ2-5 | TRBV29-1 | - | CSFRTVQETQYF | TGCAGCTTCAGGACAGTACAAGAGACCCAGTACTTC
- | TRBJ1-1 | TRBV20-1 | TRBD1 | CSARPPGQGIIEAFF | TGCAGTGCTAGGCCACCGGGACAGGGAATAATTGAAGCTTTCTTT
many | TRBJ2-3 | TRBV10-3 | - | CAISEPSKGGATTDTQYF | TGTGCCATCAGTGAGCCGTCGAAGGGGGGGGCGACCACAGATACGCAGTATTTT
few | TRBJ1-2 | TRBV5-8 | TRBD1 | CASSPSRGRGYTF | TGTGCCAGCAGCCCGTCCAGGGGGCGAGGCTACACCTTC
many | TRBJ2-3 | TRBV7-2 | TRBD2 | CASSQLAGSGFGQYF | TGTGCCAGCAGTCAACTAGCGGGGAGTGGGTTTGGGCAGTATTTT
many | TRBJ2-4 | TRBV6-6 | - | CASSYSEGARYF | TGTGCCAGCAGTTACTCGGAGGGGGCGCGGTACTTC
many | TRBJ1-4 | TRBV7-2 | TRBD1 | CASGRDRGNEKLFF | TGTGCCAGCGGCCGAGACAGGGGCAATGAAAAACTGTTTTTT
few | TRBJ1-2 | TRBV20-1 | - | CSAIASDSPSYGYTF | TGCAGTGCCATCGCGTCAGATTCCCCCTCCTATGGCTACACCTTC
few | TRBJ2-1 | TRBV7-2 | - | CASSSGLRNNEQFF | TGTGCCAGCAGCTCGGGACTCCGGAACAATGAGCAGTTCTTC
few | TRBJ2-3 | TRBV5-6 | - | CASSLVRTMTDTQYF | TGTGCCAGCAGCTTAGTCAGGACTATGACAGATACGCAGTATTTT
many | TRBJ1-1 | TRBV12-3/TRBV12-4 | - | CASMGGTEAFF | TGTGCCAGCATGGGGGGGACTGAAGCTTTCTTT
many | TRBJ2-3 | TRBV5-6 | - | CASSSLTDTWGDTQYF | TGTGCCAGCAGCTCACTAACTGACACTTGGGGCGATACGCAGTATTTT
- | TRBJ2-1 | TRBV15 | - | CATSRSTVSSYNEQFF | TGTGCCACCAGCAGATCTACAGTCAGCTCCTACAATGAGCAGTTCTTC
few | TRBJ2-2 | TRBV2 | - | CASTPRTGELFF | TGTGCCAGCACCCCCCGAACCGGGGAGCTGTTTTTT
many | TRBJ1-3 | TRBV4-2 | - | CASSQEAGEGNTIYF | TGTGCCAGCAGCCAAGAGGCAGGGGAGGGAAACACCATATATTTT
many | TRBJ2-3 | TRBV19 | - | CASSIGNFGTDTQYF | TGTGCCAGTAGTATAGGCAATTTTGGGACAGATACGCAGTATTTT
many | TRBJ2-1 | TRBV6-6 | TRBD1 | CASSLGQSNNEQFF | TGTGCCAGCAGTCTGGGACAGAGCAACAATGAGCAGTTCTTC
many | TRBJ2-2 | TRBV29-1 | TRBD1 | CSGQQGVNTGELFF | TGCAGCGGCCAACAGGGGGTGAACACCGGGGAGCTGTTTTTT
few | TRBJ1-5 | TRBV7-8 | TRBD1 | CASSGTDNQPQHF | TGTGCCAGCAGCGGGACAGACAATCAGCCCCAGCATTTT
- | TRBJ2-5 | TRBV12-5 | - | CASGLGGRLETQYF | TGTGCTAGTGGTTTAGGTGGGAGACTCGAGACCCAGTACTTC
medium-sized | TRBJ1-1 | TRBV6-5 | - | CASSLQGSTEAFF | TGTGCCAGCAGCTTGCAGGGTAGCACTGAAGCTTTCTTT
many | TRBJ2-5 | TRBV7-8 | - | CASSLDPGLRKQETQYF | TGTGCCAGCAGCTTAGACCCCGGGCTCAGAAAACAAGAGACCCAGTACTTC